This TCR beta chain was captured by sequencing in a study of OX40 agonist ivuxolimab in advanced cancers. Looking at the study overall: Ivuxolimab, which targeted the costimulatory receptor OX40 (CD134), was an agonistic, fully human IgG2 monoclonal antibody. Intravenous ivuxolimab was administered to patients every 2 weeks at six dose levels: 0.01, 0.1, 0.3, 1.5, 3 and 10 mg/kg. Of the approximately 53 patients in dose escalation, about 20 had hepatocellular carcinoma, about 15 had melanoma, 9 had renal cell carcinoma and 9 had head and neck cancer. In the dose-escalation cohort, more than 80% of patients were male, and the mean age was approximately 60 years with a range of about 20 to 80. Patients were allowed to have had prior anti-PD-1, anti-PD-L1 or anti-CTLA-4 therapy, and more than 30% of the dose-escalation patients had previously received checkpoint inhibitors. Three dose-escalation patients achieved partial responses, one with hepatocellular carcinoma and two with cutaneous melanoma. Peripheral TCRbeta sequencing was intended to test whether TCR sequence diversity was altered and clonal T-cell expansion was caused by ivuxolimab. The monotherapy dose-escalation portion (N of about 47 patients) of the phase I ivuxolimab trial is reported in the paper. Overall study results and their limits: In the 0.1-3.0 mg/kg groups, partial responders were among the patients with the lowest normalized peripheral clonal expansion, particularly in CD8+ T cells. Antigen specificity was not determined for the clonally expanded peripheral T cells. After ivuxolimab, CD8+ T cells had more expanded clones than CD4+ T cells on average. At doses of 0.1 to 3.0 mg/kg, clonal expansion of both CD4+ and CD8+ T cells in blood was seen between baseline and week 6. Low levels of normalized T-cell clonal expansion were also seen in some nonresponding patients.

Patients with autoimmune disease history or receiving systemic immunosuppression were excluded from the trial. Peripheral blood for TCR sequencing was collected from all dose cohorts at baseline, on cycle 4 day 1, and on cycle 7 day 1. Samples were obtained from an open-label, multicenter, first-in-human phase I dose-escalation trial of ivuxolimab. Adults with locally advanced or metastatic melanoma, renal cell carcinoma, hepatocellular carcinoma or head and neck squamous cell carcinoma were enrolled in the trial. CD4+ and CD8+ T cells were sorted separately from peripheral blood before TCR sequencing. CDR1 and CDR2 are drawn from the germline V gene: MDHEN, SYDVKM. The CDR3 holds 17 amino acids from the cysteine to the phenylalanine. Here the CDR3 DNA is all that survives: 51 bases in frame from base 1. Trimming takes 7 bases off V and 0 bases off J; junction bases not matched to a gene: 13. Points on this clone: The antigen it recognizes is unknown. No quality values exist for individual bases; no much larger clone is one base distant.

To sequence the TCRbeta CDR3 region, genomic DNA was isolated from the sorted cells. The immunoSEQ Assay was used for sequencing of TCRbeta CDR3 regions. Here the immuneACCESS table is served through TCRdb, limited to in-frame sequences with V and J called. Missing clones are a known gap in these copies; in checked studies unresolved V genes cover under half, and the rest lacks a known reason. The table for this sample lists 50,000 or so clones; around 88% of them were counted only once. The ten largest clones take up 11% to 15% of the sample. The origin of this receptor is an adult with an advanced solid tumor such as melanoma, head and neck, liver or kidney cancer. This sample comprised CD4+ or CD8+ T cells sorted from blood, obtained in a trial of the OX40 agonist ivuxolimab. This receptor chain uses TRBV28 and TRBJ2-3; TRBD2 agrees with 7 junctional bases. The CDR3 region: CASMGDAGARSTDTQYF. The DNA sequence reads TGTGCCAGCATGGGGGACGCGGGAGCTAGGAGCACAGATACGCAGTATTTT.